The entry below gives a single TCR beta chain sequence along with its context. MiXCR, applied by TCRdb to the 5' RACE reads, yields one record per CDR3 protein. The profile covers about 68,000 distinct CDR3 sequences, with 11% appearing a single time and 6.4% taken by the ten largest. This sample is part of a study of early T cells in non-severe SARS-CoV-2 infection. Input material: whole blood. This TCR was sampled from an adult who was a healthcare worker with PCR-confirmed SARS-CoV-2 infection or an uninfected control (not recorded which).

CDR3 nucleotide sequence: TGTGCCAGCAGGACAGGGTTAAGGGAGACCCAGTACTTC. Its translation: CASRTGLRETQYF. The J gene is TRBJ2-5, the V gene TRBV2; 7 nucleotides agree with TRBD1. In germline, CDR1 is SNHLY, CDR2 FYNNEI. With V trimmed by 6 bases and J by 5 bases, 6 bases remained unmatched. This CDR3 contains 13 residues.